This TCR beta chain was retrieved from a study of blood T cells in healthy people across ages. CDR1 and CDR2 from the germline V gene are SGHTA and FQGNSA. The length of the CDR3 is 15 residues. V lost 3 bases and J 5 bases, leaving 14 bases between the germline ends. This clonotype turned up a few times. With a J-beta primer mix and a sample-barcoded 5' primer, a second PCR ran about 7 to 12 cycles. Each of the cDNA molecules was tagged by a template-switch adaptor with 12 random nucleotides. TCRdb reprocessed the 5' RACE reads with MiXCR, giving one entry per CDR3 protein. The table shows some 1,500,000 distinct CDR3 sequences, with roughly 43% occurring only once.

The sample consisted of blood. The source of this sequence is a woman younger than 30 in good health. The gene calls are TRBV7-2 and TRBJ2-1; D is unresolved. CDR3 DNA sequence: TGTGCCAGCAGCTTCCGGGTTGGGCTAGACAATGAGCAGTTCTTC. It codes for CASSFRVGLDNEQFF.